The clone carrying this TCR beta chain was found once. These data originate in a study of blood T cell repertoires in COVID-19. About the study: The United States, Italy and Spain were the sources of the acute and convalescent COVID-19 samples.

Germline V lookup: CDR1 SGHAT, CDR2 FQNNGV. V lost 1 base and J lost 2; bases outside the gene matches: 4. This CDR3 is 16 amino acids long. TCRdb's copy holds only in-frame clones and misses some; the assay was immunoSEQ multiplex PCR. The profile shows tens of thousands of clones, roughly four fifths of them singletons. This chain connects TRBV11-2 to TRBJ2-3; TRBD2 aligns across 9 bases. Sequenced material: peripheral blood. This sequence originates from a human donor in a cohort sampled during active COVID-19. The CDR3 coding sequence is TGTGCCAGCAGCTTAGGGGCGGGGGGGGCCACAGATACGCAGTATTTT. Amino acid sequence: CASSLGAGGATDTQYF.